Presented here are 3 T cell receptor beta chains from one specimen sequenced in a study of T cell responses to AZD1222 COVID-19 vaccine (dated by TCRdb to about 2021). Library prep was done by the immunoSEQ multiplex PCR assay. This is the immuneACCESS table as TCRdb keeps it, with only in-frame sequences that have V and J called. A part of the clones is gone; compared with another copy, unresolved V genes explain less than half, and the rest is unexplained. The sample contains about 150,000 clones, more than 85% of them found a single time. The ten largest clones represent over 1.1% of the sample. The sample's time point label, decoded: baseline before first vaccination. Sample: peripheral blood, taken on day 0 of AZD1222 vaccination. Receptor source: an adult in good health.

CDR3 coding DNA: TGTGCCAGCAGAGACACAGATACGCAGTATTTT. Protein: CASRDTDTQYF. The chain employs TRBV27 and TRBJ2-3; D ambiguous. Trimming took 6 bases from V and 2 from J, leaving 3 bases between them. Germline V gene data show CDR1 as MNHEY and CDR2 as SMNVEV (reference sequence). The CDR3 is made up of 11 amino acids.

The V and J genes are TRBV5-1 and TRBJ2-7, with D possibly TRBD1 on 7 matching bases. Trimming removed 4 bases at V and 4 bases at J, with 12 bases between. Germline lookup yields CDR1 SGHRS and CDR2 YFSETQ. The CDR3 covers 13 residues. The CDR3 DNA reads TGCGCCAGCAGCCTTCAGGGGGGATACGAGCAGTACTTC. Protein sequence: CASSLQGGYEQYF.

This clone was seen once. The J gene is TRBJ1-1, the V gene TRBV7-6; 7 nucleotides align to TRBD1. This CDR3 comprises 16 residues. In germline, CDR1 is SGHVS, CDR2 FNYEAQ. V was pared by 1 base and J by 0 bases, with 5 bases of the junction left unmatched. The CDR3 sequence: CASSLGGGRVNTEAFF. Here the CDR3 DNA reads TGTGCCAGCAGCTTAGGAGGGGGCAGGGTGAACACTGAAGCTTTCTTT.